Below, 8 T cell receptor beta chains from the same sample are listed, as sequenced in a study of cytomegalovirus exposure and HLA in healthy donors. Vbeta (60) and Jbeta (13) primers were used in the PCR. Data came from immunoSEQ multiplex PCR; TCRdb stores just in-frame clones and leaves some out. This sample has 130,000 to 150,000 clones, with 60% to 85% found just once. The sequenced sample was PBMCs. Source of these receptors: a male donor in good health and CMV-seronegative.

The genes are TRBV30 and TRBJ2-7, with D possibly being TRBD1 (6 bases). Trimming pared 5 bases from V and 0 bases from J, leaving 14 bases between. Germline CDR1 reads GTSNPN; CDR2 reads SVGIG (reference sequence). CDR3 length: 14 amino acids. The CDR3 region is CAWGRDTYSYEQYF. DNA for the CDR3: TGTGCCTGGGGACGGGACACCTACTCCTACGAGCAGTACTTC.

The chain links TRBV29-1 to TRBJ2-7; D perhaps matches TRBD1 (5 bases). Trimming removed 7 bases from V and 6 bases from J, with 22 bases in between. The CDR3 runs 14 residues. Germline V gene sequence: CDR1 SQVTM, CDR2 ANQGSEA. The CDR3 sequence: CSAGQGAGLSEQYF. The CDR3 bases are TGCAGCGCTGGACAAGGGGCCGGATTGAGCGAGCAGTACTTC.

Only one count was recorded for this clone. For the CDR3, the DNA is TGCAGCGTTCCCGGCTTAGGGGCCACCACGTCCTATGGCTACACCTTC. It codes for CSVPGLGATTSYGYTF. The rearrangement joins TRBV29-1 to TRBJ1-2, with D possibly TRBD1 on 5 matching bases. Trimming left V 5 bases short and J 4 bases short, with 23 bases between. Germline values: CDR1 SQVTM, CDR2 ANQGSEA. The CDR3 sequence is 16 residues long.

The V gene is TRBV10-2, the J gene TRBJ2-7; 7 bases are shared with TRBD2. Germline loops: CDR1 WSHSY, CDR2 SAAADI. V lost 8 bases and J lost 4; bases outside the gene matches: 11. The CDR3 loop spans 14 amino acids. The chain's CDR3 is CASHARRERYEQYF. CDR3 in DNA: TGCGCCAGCCATGCCCGGCGGGAGAGGTACGAGCAGTACTTC.

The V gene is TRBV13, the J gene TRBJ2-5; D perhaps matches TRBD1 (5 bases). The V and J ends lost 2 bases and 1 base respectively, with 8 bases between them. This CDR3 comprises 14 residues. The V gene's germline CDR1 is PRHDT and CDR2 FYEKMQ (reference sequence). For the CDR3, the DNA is TGTGCCAGCAGCTTAAGGCAGGGCCAAGAGACCCAGTACTTC. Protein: CASSLRQGQETQYF.

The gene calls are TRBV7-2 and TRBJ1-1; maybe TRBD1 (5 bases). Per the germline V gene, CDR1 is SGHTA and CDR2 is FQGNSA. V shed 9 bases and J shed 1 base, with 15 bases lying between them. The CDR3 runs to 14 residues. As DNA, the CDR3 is TGTGCCAGTTTGCCTGGGGCCTCGAACACTGAAGCTTTCTTT. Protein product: CASLPGASNTEAFF.

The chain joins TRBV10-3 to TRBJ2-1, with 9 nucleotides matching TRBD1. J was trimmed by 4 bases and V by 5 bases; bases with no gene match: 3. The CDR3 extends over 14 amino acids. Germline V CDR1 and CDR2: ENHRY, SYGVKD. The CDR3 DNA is TGTGCCATCAGTATCGGACAGGGGTACAATGAGCAGTTCTTC. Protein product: CAISIGQGYNEQFF.

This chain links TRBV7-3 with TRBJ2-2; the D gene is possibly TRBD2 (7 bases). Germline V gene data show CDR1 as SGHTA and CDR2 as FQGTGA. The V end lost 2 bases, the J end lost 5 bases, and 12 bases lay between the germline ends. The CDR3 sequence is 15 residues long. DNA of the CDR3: TGTGCCAGCAGCTTAGCGGGGGCGCAGACCGGGGAGCTGTTTTTT. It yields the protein CASSLAGAQTGELFF. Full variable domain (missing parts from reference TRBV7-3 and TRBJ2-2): GAGVSQTPSNKVTEKGKYVELRCDPISGHTALYWYRQSLGQGPEFLIYFQGTGAADDSGLPNDRFFAVRPEGSVSTLKIQRTERGDSAVYLCASSLAGAQTGELFFGEGSRLTVL.